This T cell receptor beta chain was identified in a study of response to subunit inactivated influenza vaccine. Study-level points and caveats: Authors suggested seasonal influenza vaccinations each recruit few new T cells.

TCRdb reanalysed the RT-PCR reads using MiXCR and keeps one entry per CDR3 protein. Here the sample spans over 300,000 distinct CDR3 sequences, 20% to 25% being singletons. The sample holds a few counts of this clonotype. Its specificity is not known. The CDR3 is made up of 16 amino acids. Germline CDR1 WSHSY, CDR2 SAAADI. V lost 8 bases, J lost 1 base, and 5 bases stayed unmatched. This sequence joins TRBV10-2 and TRBJ2-2, with 12 bases aligning to TRBD2. Here the sequenced sample was PBMCs from blood, taken less than 22 months after vaccination. This TCR was recovered from a man aged 50-75 years who received an inactivated influenza vaccine. CDR3 DNA: TGCGCCAGCCTACTAGCGGGGGGTGGGAACACCGGGGAGCTGTTTTTT. Protein: CASLLAGGGNTGELFF.